The present TCR beta chain was sequenced within a study of blood T cell repertoires in COVID-19. Background on the study: The study drew acute and convalescent COVID-19 samples from the United States, Italy and Spain. T cells, B-cell-depleted T cells, or PBMCs supplied cDNA or gDNA.

Authors' data handling: Amplification of reference gene primers provided the estimated nucleated cell counts. Some clones are missing from TCRdb's copy, which holds only in-frame ones; the method was immunoSEQ multiplex PCR. V, J and clone size derive from that table, while D and trimming were established from the DNA sequence. The sample consists of about 150,000 clones, about 90% of them appearing once. Germline CDR1 is LNHDA and CDR2 is SQIVND (reference sequence). The CDR3 is made up of 14 amino acids. V shed 6 bases and J shed 8 bases, with 19 bases lying between them. This sequence joins TRBV19 and TRBJ2-5; D may be TRBD2 (5 bases). Sequencing was carried out using peripheral blood. The clonotype originates from a man aged 45-65 years with acute or convalescent COVID-19. CDR3 in amino acids: CASRGPRPEGTQYF. Here the CDR3 DNA reads TGTGCCAGTAGGGGTCCCAGGCCCGAGGGTACCCAGTACTTC.